This TCR beta chain originates from a study of blood T cells in healthy people across ages. Study summary: Template switching caught about one barcoded beta molecule for each two T cells. Study-wide results and caveats: Diversity estimates drawn from one million T cells were deemed underestimates.

Every donor contributed roughly 11 milliliters of peripheral blood by blood draw. Isolated per sample were at least 6 million PBMCs. Together with a sample-barcoded 5' primer, a J-beta primer mix was included in a second PCR lasting about 7 to 11 cycles. TCRdb re-analysed the 5' RACE reads in MiXCR, keeping a single row per CDR3 protein. The table includes roughly 1,700,000 distinct CDR3 sequences, approximately 28% detected once. The germline V gene has CDR1 MNHEY and CDR2 SVGAGI. The CDR3 length is 12 residues. With 6 bases removed from V and 11 bases from J, the gap between germline ends came to 16 bases. In this sample, this clonotype turned up a few times. Its antigen remains unknown.

The sample consisted of blood. The gene calls are TRBV6-5 and TRBJ1-1; a weak D match, TRBD1 (5 bases). The source of this sequence is a woman aged 25 to 45 in good health. CDR3 sequence: CASSVVKGPAFF. The CDR3 bases are TGTGCCAGCAGCGTAGTGAAGGGACCCGCTTTCTTT.